The rows below give T cell receptor beta chains drawn from one sample of a study of control samples from healthy donors and cancer patients. Sequenced by immunoSEQ multiplex PCR; TCRdb stores in-frame clones only, minus some. In total, the table holds about 190,000 clones. Sequencing was done on a sample of blood. The receptors were gathered from a woman in her 30s in good health. The conserved cysteine and the conserved F or W are not part of the CDR3 here.

J gene,V gene,CDR3 length,CDR3 protein
TRBJ2-3,TRBV6-1,13,ASSESGTGGDTQY
TRBJ1-3,TRBV5-1,13,ASSLAGTSGNTIY
TRBJ2-5,TRBV18,16,ASSPLGSRGGRQETQY
TRBJ1-4,TRBV19,11,ASKRTGGEKLF
TRBJ2-5,TRBV5-5,14,ASSLARRGSQETQY
TRBJ2-1,TRBV6-1,14,ASSEVGGSSYNEQF
TRBJ1-1,TRBV20-1,9,SARQATEAF
TRBJ2-5,TRBV6-6,11,ASSRDLQETQY
TRBJ1-5,TRBV11-3,11,ASSLDRGEPQH
TRBJ2-2,TRBV5-1,15,ASSPLASGGNTGELF
TRBJ2-3,TRBV11-1,13,ASSLTDEGADTQY
TRBJ1-2,TRBV19,10,ASSPGQGGNT
TRBJ1-4,TRBV4-1,14,ASSRRTGVLREKLF
TRBJ1-4,TRBV2,11,ASIGTAFEKLF
TRBJ1-2,TRBV20-1,8,SAADYGYT
TRBJ1-6,TRBV4-1,14,ASSQVAGGYNSPLH
TRBJ2-1,TRBV7-8,10,ASSPYGGEQF
TRBJ2-7,TRBV11-2,11,ASSLPGDYEQY
TRBJ1-6,TRBV6-5,13,ASRGPSSYNSPLH
TRBJ2-3,TRBV29-1,14,SVGDRGLKGTDTQY
TRBJ1-1,TRBV21-1,14,ASSRVLATHRTEAF
TRBJ1-2,TRBV7-2,13,ASSFTKGQSYGYT
TRBJ1-2,TRBV4-2,12,ASSQAVDRKGYT
TRBJ1-1,TRBV7-8,14,ASIPAWGRAGLGAF
TRBJ2-3,TRBV7-7,12,ASSLEGYTDTQY
TRBJ2-7,TRBV5-1,15,ASSGETGAQSSYEQY
TRBJ1-1,TRBV5-1,14,ASSLTGTGFNTEAF
TRBJ1-1,TRBV4-1,13,ASSQKGRLNTEAF
TRBJ1-1,TRBV19,11,ASSINRGTEAF
TRBJ2-1,TRBV5-1,13,ASTLGGTGYNEQF
TRBJ2-7,TRBV18,13,ASSPSRQQSYEQY
TRBJ1-5,TRBV5-3,13,ARSLELPSNQPQH
TRBJ2-3,TRBV18,11,ASSPMRKDTQY
TRBJ1-2,TRBV7-9,13,ASSSDRTTNYGYT
TRBJ2-7,TRBV6-2/TRBV6-3,8,ASSRGEQY
TRBJ1-5,TRBV6-5,9,ATRGNQPQH
TRBJ2-3,TRBV5-1,13,ASSLATSGTDTQY
TRBJ1-4,TRBV5-5,13,ASSPRGEWNEKLF
TRBJ1-1,TRBV12-3/TRBV12-4,9,ARGGNTEAF
TRBJ2-1,TRBV10-2,12,ASSVLAGSNEQF
TRBJ2-1,TRBV18,13,ASSPGPLSYNEQF
TRBJ1-2,TRBV6-5,10,ASSYQGYGYT
TRBJ1-4,TRBV25-1,13,ASSARTGLNEKLF
TRBJ1-6,TRBV7-2,13,ASSLEGLRESPLH
TRBJ2-1,TRBV27,12,ASTPGTVYNEQF